Listed below are T cell receptor beta chains from one sample, sequenced in a study of T cells in Graves' hyperthyroidism and ophthalmopathy. In TCRdb, the multiplex PCR reads were re-called with MiXCR into one record per CDR3 protein. The data show 550,000 to 850,000 distinct CDR3 sequences, roughly a sixth seen once. Sample: blood. The receptors shown here come from a woman aged 45-65 years with Graves' hyperthyroidism that later progressed to Graves' ophthalmopathy. CDR3s include the opening cysteine and the closing phenylalanine or tryptophan. Each record gives: D gene, J gene, V gene, clone size, CDR3 protein, CDR3 DNA. D genes are given only for firm matches. Only part of the rows carry a size: once, few, many, or a class if the clone is expanded.

d_gene: TRBD1; j_gene: TRBJ1-2; v_gene: TRBV9; abundance: NA; CDR3aa: CASSAFGQGLGYTF; CDR3nt: TGTGCCAGCAGCGCATTTGGACAGGGTTTAGGCTACACCTTC
d_gene: NA; j_gene: TRBJ2-3; v_gene: TRBV20-1; abundance: NA; CDR3aa: CSARKRSSSTDTQYF; CDR3nt: TGCAGTGCTAGAAAACGCTCTAGCAGCACAGATACGCAGTATTTT
d_gene: TRBD1; j_gene: TRBJ1-5; v_gene: TRBV11-2; abundance: NA; CDR3aa: CASSAGQGVQPQHF; CDR3nt: TGTGCCAGCAGCGCCGGACAGGGCGTTCAGCCCCAGCATTTT
d_gene: NA; j_gene: TRBJ1-2; v_gene: TRBV29-1; abundance: few; CDR3aa: CSVDAGYGNYGYTF; CDR3nt: TGCAGCGTGGATGCAGGGTATGGGAACTATGGCTACACCTTC
d_gene: NA; j_gene: TRBJ1-1; v_gene: TRBV19; abundance: NA; CDR3aa: CASSPATVMNTEAFF; CDR3nt: TGTGCCAGTAGTCCCGCGACAGTTATGAACACTGAAGCTTTCTTT
d_gene: NA; j_gene: TRBJ1-2; v_gene: TRBV30; abundance: many; CDR3aa: CAWVNYGYTF; CDR3nt: TGTGCCTGGGTGAACTATGGCTACACCTTC
d_gene: NA; j_gene: TRBJ1-1; v_gene: TRBV19; abundance: few; CDR3aa: CASSITRATEAFF; CDR3nt: TGTGCCAGTAGTATAACGAGGGCCACTGAAGCTTTCTTT
d_gene: NA; j_gene: TRBJ2-1; v_gene: TRBV29-1; abundance: many; CDR3aa: CSVLRRVSYNEQFF; CDR3nt: TGCAGCGTCCTAAGGCGAGTCTCCTACAATGAGCAGTTCTTC
d_gene: NA; j_gene: TRBJ1-2; v_gene: TRBV6-1; abundance: NA; CDR3aa: CASSYSRNTNYGYTF; CDR3nt: TGTGCCAGCAGTTATAGCCGGAACACTAACTATGGCTACACCTTC
d_gene: NA; j_gene: TRBJ1-2; v_gene: TRBV10-2; abundance: few; CDR3aa: CASTRESYNYGYTF; CDR3nt: TGCGCCAGCACCAGGGAAAGCTATAACTATGGCTACACCTTC
d_gene: NA; j_gene: TRBJ2-5; v_gene: TRBV5-4; abundance: few; CDR3aa: CASSDPMGGWETQYF; CDR3nt: TGTGCCAGCAGCGATCCGATGGGGGGATGGGAGACCCAGTACTTC
d_gene: TRBD1; j_gene: TRBJ1-1; v_gene: TRBV6-1; abundance: few; CDR3aa: CASSSTTGGIGTEAFF; CDR3nt: TGTGCCAGCAGCTCAACGACAGGGGGCATTGGCACTGAAGCTTTCTTT
d_gene: TRBD1; j_gene: TRBJ1-5; v_gene: TRBV6-1; abundance: many; CDR3aa: CASTTSQGTGINQPQHF; CDR3nt: TGTGCCAGCACCACGTCCCAGGGGACAGGGATTAATCAGCCCCAGCATTTT
d_gene: NA; j_gene: TRBJ2-6; v_gene: TRBV20-1; abundance: few; CDR3aa: CSPGGPGANVLTF; CDR3nt: TGCAGCCCTGGGGGACCCGGGGCCAACGTCCTGACTTTC
d_gene: TRBD2; j_gene: TRBJ2-5; v_gene: TRBV13; abundance: NA; CDR3aa: CASSSGLAGGWEETQYF; CDR3nt: TGTGCCAGCAGCTCCGGACTAGCGGGGGGGTGGGAAGAGACCCAGTACTTC
d_gene: TRBD1; j_gene: TRBJ2-1; v_gene: TRBV19; abundance: few; CDR3aa: CASSPRGQGGKNEQFF; CDR3nt: TGTGCCAGTTCGCCTAGGGGACAGGGTGGTAAGAATGAGCAGTTCTTC
d_gene: TRBD1; j_gene: TRBJ1-3; v_gene: TRBV3-1; abundance: few; CDR3aa: CASSQRQGSGNTIYF; CDR3nt: TGTGCCAGCAGCCAAAGACAGGGCTCTGGAAACACCATATATTTT
d_gene: TRBD1; j_gene: TRBJ1-1; v_gene: TRBV7-9; abundance: NA; CDR3aa: CASSYDRVSEAFF; CDR3nt: TGTGCCAGCAGCTACGACAGGGTATCTGAAGCTTTCTTT
d_gene: TRBD2; j_gene: TRBJ2-3; v_gene: TRBV7-6; abundance: few; CDR3aa: CASSLYSGGASDTQYF; CDR3nt: TGTGCCAGCAGCTTATATAGCGGGGGGGCCTCAGATACGCAGTATTTT
d_gene: NA; j_gene: TRBJ1-1; v_gene: TRBV20-1; abundance: many; CDR3aa: CSAARDLNTEAFF; CDR3nt: TGCAGTGCTGCCAGGGACCTGAACACTGAAGCTTTCTTT
d_gene: TRBD2; j_gene: TRBJ2-3; v_gene: TRBV20-1; abundance: NA; CDR3aa: CSANLERGDTDTQYF; CDR3nt: TGCAGTGCTAACTTAGAGCGGGGGGACACAGATACGCAGTATTTT
d_gene: NA; j_gene: TRBJ2-7; v_gene: TRBV5-1; abundance: few; CDR3aa: CASRIYDSYEQYF; CDR3nt: TGCGCCAGCAGAATTTACGACTCCTACGAGCAGTACTTC
d_gene: TRBD1; j_gene: TRBJ1-2; v_gene: TRBV29-1; abundance: NA; CDR3aa: CSGGQGAQYGYTF; CDR3nt: TGCAGCGGAGGACAGGGGGCGCAGTATGGCTACACCTTC
d_gene: NA; j_gene: TRBJ1-6; v_gene: TRBV5-1; abundance: few; CDR3aa: CASSLGRDGGNSPLHF; CDR3nt: TGCGCCAGCAGCTTGGGCAGGGATGGTGGAAATTCACCCCTCCACTTT
d_gene: NA; j_gene: TRBJ2-7; v_gene: TRBV20-1; abundance: many; CDR3aa: CSARAAASYEQYF; CDR3nt: TGCAGTGCTAGAGCGGCGGCCTCCTACGAGCAGTACTTC
d_gene: NA; j_gene: TRBJ1-1; v_gene: TRBV11-2; abundance: many; CDR3aa: CASSLLRTPVAFF; CDR3nt: TGTGCCAGCAGCTTACTTCGGACCCCGGTAGCTTTCTTT
d_gene: NA; j_gene: TRBJ1-1; v_gene: TRBV14; abundance: NA; CDR3aa: CASSQEGRWVENTEAFF; CDR3nt: TGTGCCAGCAGCCAAGAGGGTCGGTGGGTGGAGAACACTGAAGCTTTCTTT
d_gene: TRBD1; j_gene: TRBJ2-3; v_gene: TRBV27; abundance: many; CDR3aa: CASSLLAGGGITDTQYF; CDR3nt: TGTGCCAGCAGTTTATTGGCAGGGGGCGGAATAACAGATACGCAGTATTTT
d_gene: NA; j_gene: TRBJ1-3; v_gene: TRBV19; abundance: NA; CDR3aa: CASNNRPATSGNTIYF; CDR3nt: TGTGCCAGTAATAACCGACCAGCTACTTCTGGAAACACCATATATTTT
d_gene: NA; j_gene: TRBJ1-5; v_gene: TRBV15; abundance: NA; CDR3aa: CAISRDRAANQPQHF; CDR3nt: TGTGCCATCAGCAGAGATAGGGCAGCCAATCAGCCCCAGCATTTT
d_gene: TRBD1; j_gene: TRBJ2-7; v_gene: TRBV29-1; abundance: many; CDR3aa: CSVGTGDLYEQYF; CDR3nt: TGCAGCGTTGGGACAGGGGACCTCTACGAGCAGTACTTC
d_gene: NA; j_gene: TRBJ2-3; v_gene: TRBV12-5; abundance: many; CDR3aa: CASGLTATDTQYF; CDR3nt: TGTGCTAGTGGTTTGACGGCGACAGATACGCAGTATTTT
d_gene: TRBD1; j_gene: TRBJ2-7; v_gene: TRBV3-1; abundance: NA; CDR3aa: CASSLDRDASYEQYF; CDR3nt: TGTGCCAGCAGCCTCGACAGGGATGCCTCCTACGAGCAGTACTTC
d_gene: NA; j_gene: TRBJ1-1; v_gene: TRBV5-1; abundance: many; CDR3aa: CASSLGAVNTEAFF; CDR3nt: TGTGCCAGCAGCTTAGGGGCCGTGAACACTGAAGCTTTCTTT
d_gene: NA; j_gene: TRBJ1-1; v_gene: TRBV20-1; abundance: NA; CDR3aa: CSGLVWGRGTEAFF; CDR3nt: TGCAGTGGTTTAGTTTGGGGGCGAGGCACTGAAGCTTTCTTT
d_gene: NA; j_gene: TRBJ1-1; v_gene: TRBV7-6; abundance: NA; CDR3aa: CARSLGSNTEAFF; CDR3nt: TGTGCCAGAAGCTTAGGGAGTAACACTGAAGCTTTCTTT
d_gene: NA; j_gene: TRBJ2-7; v_gene: TRBV4-1; abundance: few; CDR3aa: CASSQEKPHLYEQYF; CDR3nt: TGCGCCAGCAGCCAAGAAAAACCCCACCTGTACGAGCAGTACTTC
d_gene: NA; j_gene: TRBJ1-3; v_gene: TRBV18; abundance: few; CDR3aa: CASSPSTNGNTIYF; CDR3nt: TGTGCCAGCTCACCCTCTACCAACGGAAACACCATATATTTT
d_gene: NA; j_gene: TRBJ2-5; v_gene: TRBV27; abundance: few; CDR3aa: CASSLRPSGGTQYF; CDR3nt: TGTGCCAGCAGTTTAAGGCCAAGCGGCGGGACCCAGTACTTC